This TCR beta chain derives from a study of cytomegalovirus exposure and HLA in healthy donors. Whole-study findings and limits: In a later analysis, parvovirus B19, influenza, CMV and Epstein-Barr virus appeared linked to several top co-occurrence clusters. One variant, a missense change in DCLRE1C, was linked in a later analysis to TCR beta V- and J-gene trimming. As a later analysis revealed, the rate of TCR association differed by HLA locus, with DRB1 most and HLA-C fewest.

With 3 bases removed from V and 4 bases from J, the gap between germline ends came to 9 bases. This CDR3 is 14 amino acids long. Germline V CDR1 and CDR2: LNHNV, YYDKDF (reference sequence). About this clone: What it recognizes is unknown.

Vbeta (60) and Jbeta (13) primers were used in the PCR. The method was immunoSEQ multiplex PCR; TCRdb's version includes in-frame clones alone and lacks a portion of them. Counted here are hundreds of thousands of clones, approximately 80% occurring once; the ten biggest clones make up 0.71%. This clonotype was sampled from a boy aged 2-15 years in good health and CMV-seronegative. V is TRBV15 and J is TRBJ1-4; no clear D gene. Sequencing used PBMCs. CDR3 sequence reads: CATSSGLSNEKLFF. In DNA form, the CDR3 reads TGTGCCACCAGCAGCGGACTGAGTAATGAAAAACTGTTTTTT.